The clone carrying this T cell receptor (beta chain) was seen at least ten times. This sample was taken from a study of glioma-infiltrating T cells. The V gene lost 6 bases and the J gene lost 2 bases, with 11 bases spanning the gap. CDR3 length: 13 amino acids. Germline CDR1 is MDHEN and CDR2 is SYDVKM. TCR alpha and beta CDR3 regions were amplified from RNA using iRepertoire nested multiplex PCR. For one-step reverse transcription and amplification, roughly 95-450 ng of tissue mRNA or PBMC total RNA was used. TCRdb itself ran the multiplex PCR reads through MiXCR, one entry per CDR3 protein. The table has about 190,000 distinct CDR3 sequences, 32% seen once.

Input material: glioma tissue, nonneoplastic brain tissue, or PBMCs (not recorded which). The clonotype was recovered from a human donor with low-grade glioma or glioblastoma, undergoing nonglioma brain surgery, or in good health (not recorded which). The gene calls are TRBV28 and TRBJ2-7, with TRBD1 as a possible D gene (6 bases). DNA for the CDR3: TGTGCCAGCAGATGGGACACCACCTACGAGCAGTACTTC. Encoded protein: CASRWDTTYEQYF.